This TCR beta chain is drawn from a study of T cell responses to AZD1222 COVID-19 vaccine. About the research overall: Doses given second, at about 4 or about 12 weeks, were pooled.

Study-wide points: White British donors predominated, females outnumbered males, and clonal diversity was possibly underestimated.

This clone was observed once. Its antigen remains unknown. The method was immunoSEQ multiplex PCR; TCRdb's version includes in-frame clones alone and lacks a portion of them. The top ten clones hold approximately 1.8% of a sample with just over 150,000 clones, 90% of them seen once. Germline-derived CDR1 and CDR2 are LGHNA and YSLEER. Trimming took off 0 bases at V and 3 bases at J, with 12 bases between the two ends. The CDR3 runs 16 residues. The sequence derives from an adult in good health. Sequences were derived from peripheral blood, sampled on day 0 of AZD1222 vaccination. This chain links TRBV4-3 with TRBJ1-5, with D tentatively TRBD1 (6 bases). CDR3 sequence: CASSQELGGVNQPQHF. The CDR3 nucleotides are TGCGCCAGCAGCCAAGAACTAGGGGGGGTCAATCAGCCCCAGCATTTT.